The 15 T cell receptor beta chains in this list originate from one sample, sequenced in a study of blood T cell repertoires in COVID-19. The table came from immunoSEQ multiplex PCR; TCRdb's copy has only in-frame clones and leaves some out. The repertoire holds about 200,000 clones, with around 86% as singletons. Source material: peripheral blood. These receptors were collected from a woman aged 70-85 years with COVID-19, enrolled during active disease.

With respect to this clone: Other DNA sequences of this sample code for an identical CDR3. This chain connects TRBV7-3 to TRBJ2-5, with 9 bases aligning to TRBD1. The CDR3 length is 15 residues. The V gene's germline CDR1 is SGHTA and CDR2 FQGTGA. Trimming cost V 2 bases and J 5 bases; bases outside gene matches: 6. CDR3 nucleotide sequence: TGTGCCAGCAGCTTAGGAGGACAGGGGCGGGAGACCCAGTACTTC. Translation: CASSLGGQGRETQYF. Using reference TRBV7-3 and TRBJ2-5 for the parts outside the CDR3, the full variable domain is GAGVSQTPSNKVTEKGKYVELRCDPISGHTALYWYRQSLGQGPEFLIYFQGTGAADDSGLPNDRFFAVRPEGSVSTLKIQRTERGDSAVYLCASSLGGQGRETQYFGPGTRLLVL.

This clone was counted once. The V and J genes are TRBV4-2 and TRBJ2-7, with 9 bases that match TRBD1. There are 13 residues in the CDR3. Trimming took 4 bases from V and 5 from J; bases not matched to a gene: 3. Germline V gives CDR1 LGHNA, CDR2 YNFKEQ. CDR3 DNA sequence: TGTGCCAGCAGCCTCCGGGACAGGGACGAGCAGTACTTC. It specifies CASSLRDRDEQYF.

The rearrangement links TRBV7-9 to TRBJ2-7; D uncertain. The CDR3 spans 14 residues. V was trimmed by 1 base and J by 8 bases, leaving 15 bases between them. Germline V lookup: CDR1 SEHNR, CDR2 FQNEAQ (reference sequence). The CDR3 bases are TGTGCCAGCAGCTTAGACCCATCCACCAAGCAGCAGTACTTC. Translated, it gives CASSLDPSTKQQYF.

The rearrangement uses TRBV2 and TRBJ1-4, with D possibly matching TRBD1 (5 bases). Germline CDR1 reads SNHLY; CDR2 reads FYNNEI. The CDR3 extends over 13 amino acids. V was trimmed by 4 bases and J by 11 bases, leaving 14 bases between them. CDR3 bases: TGTGCCAGCAGTGGGGGGGACTTGCAGAAACTGTTTTTT. Protein: CASSGGDLQKLFF.

This clone was picked up a small number of times. The V call is TRBV28, the J call TRBJ1-2; 8 bases match TRBD1. The V and J ends lost 3 bases and 4 bases, in that order; junction bases with no gene match: 10. Per germline, CDR1 MDHEN and CDR2 SYDVKM. The CDR3 sequence is 16 residues long. CDR3: CASSLSQGARVYGYTF. In DNA, the CDR3 is TGTGCCAGCAGTTTGAGTCAGGGGGCGCGGGTCTATGGCTACACCTTC.

This sequence joins TRBV18 and TRBJ2-2, with 7 bases matching TRBD1. Trimming removed 2 bases from V and 4 bases from J; junction bases left unmatched: 7. Germline CDR1 reads KGHSH; CDR2 reads LQKENI. The length of the CDR3 is 16 residues. CDR3 nucleotide sequence: TGTGCCAGCTCACCATGGGGACAGAAAACCACCGGGGAGCTGTTTTTT. Translated: CASSPWGQKTTGELFF.

This sequence joins TRBV5-1 and TRBJ2-1, with 7 bases that match TRBD2. The germline V gene encodes CDR1 SGHRS and CDR2 YFSETQ. CDR3 size: 19 residues. Trimming took 0 bases from V and 4 from J; bases not matched to a gene: 16. The CDR3, as DNA: TGCGCCAGCAGCTTGGCCGGGACTATACAACCAATCTCTTACAATGAGCAGTTCTTC. It translates to CASSLAGTIQPISYNEQFF.

The chain carries TRBV29-1 and TRBJ2-1; possibly TRBD2 for D (6 bases). The V end was cut by 2 bases, the J end by 9 bases, with 20 bases between. In germline, CDR1 is SQVTM, CDR2 ANQGSEA. This CDR3 contains 15 residues. The CDR3 DNA follows: TGCAGCGTTGAATGGGCAGAGGGGAGGCGGGGTGAGCAGTTCTTC. The encoded protein is CSVEWAEGRRGEQFF.

The V and J genes are TRBV2 and TRBJ1-5, with D possibly being TRBD1 (6 bases). Trimming took 5 bases from V and 5 from J, leaving 16 bases between them. Germline assignment: CDR1 SNHLY and CDR2 FYNNEI. There are 15 residues in the CDR3. The CDR3 spells CASSLGQLDYQPQHF. CDR3 in DNA: TGTGCCAGCAGTTTAGGACAGTTAGACTATCAGCCCCAGCATTTT. Using reference TRBV2 and TRBJ1-5 for the parts outside the CDR3, the full variable domain is EPEVTQTPSHQVTQMGQEVILRCVPISNHLYFYWYRQILGQKVEFLVSFYNNEISEKSEIFDDQFSVERPDGSNFTLKIRSTKLEDSAMYFCASSLGQLDYQPQHFGDGTRLSIL.

The chain employs TRBV7-9 and TRBJ2-1, with 8 bases that match TRBD2. The germline V gene encodes CDR1 SEHNR and CDR2 FQNEAQ (reference sequence). The CDR3 covers 16 residues. The J segment lost 2 bases and the V segment lost 3 bases, leaving 6 bases of the junction unmatched. Here the CDR3 reads CASSFSGRAAYNEQFF. In DNA form, the CDR3 reads TGTGCCAGCAGCTTTTCCGGGAGGGCCGCCTACAATGAGCAGTTCTTC.

The V and J genes are TRBV5-8 and TRBJ1-2; D not certain. CDR3 length: 13 residues. Trimming shortened V by 0 bases and J by 4 bases, and 7 bases separated the two germline ends. Germline V gene data show CDR1 as SGHTS and CDR2 as YDEGEE. The CDR3: CASSLASGYGYTF. In DNA, the CDR3 is TGTGCCAGCAGCTTGGCCTCGGGCTATGGCTACACCTTC.

The chain links TRBV18 to TRBJ2-5; 10 bases are shared with TRBD1. Trimming cost V 9 bases and J 4 bases; bases outside gene matches: 8. Germline assignment: CDR1 KGHSH and CDR2 LQKENI. This CDR3 is built from 14 residues. The CDR3 is CASLPGQGSETQYF. The CDR3 region has the DNA TGTGCCAGTTTACCGGGACAGGGGTCAGAGACCCAGTACTTC.

This chain uses TRBV28 with TRBJ1-1; TRBD1 agrees at 10 bases. The CDR3 contains 15 residues. The germline gives CDR1 MDHEN, CDR2 SYDVKM. V shed 3 bases, J shed 11 bases, and the junction held 12 bases outside the gene matches. The CDR3 nucleotides are TGTGCCAGCAGTTTGACAGGGGGCGAAGGGGAAGGGGCTTTCTTT. Its protein product is CASSLTGGEGEGAFF.

This chain joins TRBV7-2 and TRBJ2-2; 7 nucleotides align to TRBD2. The CDR3 is 16 amino acids. Germline CDR1 is SGHTA and CDR2 is FQGNSA. V dropped 5 bases and J dropped 1; count of bases not matched to a gene: 7. The CDR3 region is CASSLQGLLNTGELFF. The DNA of the CDR3 is TGTGCCAGCAGCCTCCAGGGACTACTGAACACCGGGGAGCTGTTTTTT.

The chain has TRBV30 and TRBJ1-5; D is possibly TRBD1 (5 bases). The ends were cut back, 1 base at V and 4 bases at J, with 8 bases in the middle. The germline V gene encodes CDR1 GTSNPN and CDR2 SVGIG (reference sequence). The CDR3 extends over 13 amino acids. The CDR3 bases are TGTGCCTGGAGTGAACAGGAGAATCAGCCCCAGCATTTT. Its protein product is CAWSEQENQPQHF. The complete variable domain, with remaining parts taken from reference TRBV30 and TRBJ1-5, reads SQTIHQWPATLVQPVGSPLSLECTVEGTSNPNLYWYRQAAGRGLQLLFYSVGIGQISSEVPQNLSASRPQDRQFILSSKKLLLSDSGFYLCAWSEQENQPQHFGDGTRLSIL.